This T cell receptor (beta chain) was identified in a study of blood T cells in healthy people across ages. For the second PCR, which ran for roughly 7 to 11 cycles, a sample-barcoded 5' primer and a J-beta primer mix were used. TCRdb re-analysed the 5' RACE reads in MiXCR, keeping a single row per CDR3 protein. The repertoire has 730,000 or so distinct CDR3 sequences, about 42% of them found once; the top ten carry approximately 22%. This clonotype has more than one count but fewer than ten. Losses at the gene ends were 1 base for V and 3 bases for J; bases not matched to a gene: 10. The length of the CDR3 is 17 residues. The germline V gene encodes CDR1 LGHNA and CDR2 YNFKEQ.

The clonotype comes from a woman aged 55-75 years in good health. What was sequenced was blood. The chain is built from TRBV4-2 and TRBJ1-2, with 8 bases lining up with TRBD1. Here the CDR3 reads CASSQVSTGDVHYGYTF. The DNA for the CDR3 is TGTGCCAGCAGCCAAGTATCGACAGGGGATGTACACTATGGCTACACCTTC.